These T cell receptor beta chains were read from a single sample in a study of blood T cell repertoires in COVID-19. Measured with immunoSEQ multiplex PCR; TCRdb has only the in-frame clones, and not every one. There are about 230,000 clones in the sample; 80% to 90% occur only once, and about 1.5% lies in the top ten. The specimen was peripheral blood. The receptors stem from a middle-aged woman who had recovered from COVID-19. Both conserved end residues are part of each CDR3. D genes are given only for firm matches. Part of the rows lack a size; the others show once, few, many or a class for expanded clones.

j_call d_call clone_size v_call cdr3_aa cdr3_nt
TRBJ2-3 - - TRBV5-1 CASSLGRGAPSGTDTQYF TGCGCCAGCAGCTTGGGGCGGGGAGCACCTTCGGGCACAGATACGCAGTATTTT
TRBJ1-5 - - TRBV2 CASSATGLSLNQPQHF TGTGCCAGCAGTGCGACAGGCCTTTCCCTTAACCAGCCCCAGCATTTT
TRBJ1-2 - - TRBV6-2/TRBV6-3 CASSYRDTDYGYTF TGTGCCAGCAGTTACCGGGACACCGACTATGGCTACACCTTC
TRBJ1-2 - - TRBV7-2 CASSFSEGNGYTF TGTGCCAGCAGCTTCAGCGAGGGAAATGGCTACACCTTC
TRBJ2-2 - - TRBV7-7 CASSSGQNTGELFF TGTGCTAGCAGCTCAGGACAGAACACCGGGGAGCTGTTTTTT
TRBJ1-5 - - TRBV18 CASSLEQGSNQPQHF TGTGCCAGCTCTCTTGAACAGGGTTCCAATCAGCCCCAGCATTTT
TRBJ1-2 TRBD1 - TRBV6-5 CASSYLGQPNYGYTF TGTGCCAGCAGTTACTTGGGACAGCCTAACTATGGCTACACCTTC
TRBJ1-1 - - TRBV11-2 CASSVRGEWRSEAFF TGTGCCAGCAGCGTTCGAGGAGAGTGGAGGTCTGAAGCTTTCTTT
TRBJ1-3 - - TRBV28 CASSSPSGGMTGNTIYF TGTGCCAGCAGTTCACCAAGCGGGGGCATGACTGGAAACACCATATATTTT
TRBJ2-1 TRBD2 - TRBV7-2 CASSFQAGGDNEQFF TGTGCCAGCAGCTTTCAAGCGGGGGGAGACAATGAGCAGTTCTTC
TRBJ1-1 TRBD1 once TRBV19 CASSWTGANTEAFF TGTGCCAGTAGCTGGACAGGGGCGAACACTGAAGCTTTCTTT
TRBJ2-3 TRBD2 - TRBV5-1 CASSSGLAGGRSTDTQYF TGCGCCAGCAGCTCCGGACTAGCGGGGGGGCGTAGCACAGATACGCAGTATTTT
TRBJ2-3 - once TRBV9 CASSVGGRDGTDTQYF TGTGCCAGCAGCGTAGGGGGCAGGGATGGGACAGATACGCAGTATTTT
TRBJ2-5 TRBD2 - TRBV7-6 CASSLGLAGATQETQYF TGTGCCAGCAGCTTAGGGCTAGCGGGGGCCACCCAAGAGACCCAGTACTTC